The clone carrying this T cell receptor beta chain was seen only a few times. Its specificity is unknown. The sample originates from a study of T cell repertoires in cytomegalovirus infection. Overall study context: Both CMV infection and a matching HLA type were indicated by public TCR beta signatures.

Overall study findings and caveats: CMV-specific TCR beta clonotypes restricted by HLA-C were the ones dominating the ex vivo response. Pooled public TCR beta family frequency picked out CMV carriers with the relevant HLA.

TCRdb called the reads again in MiXCR, with one record for every CDR3 protein. The sample has 150,000 to 200,000 distinct CDR3 sequences, 13% to 15% seen once. Germline V gives CDR1 SGHVS, CDR2 FQNEAQ. Trimming took 5 bases from V and 10 from J; bases not matched to a gene: 17. This CDR3 is 17 amino acids long. The clonotype was recovered from a human donor in good health (CMV status not recorded). Some clones in this sample may be carry-over from other donors' samples. The chain links TRBV7-8 to TRBJ1-6, with 7 bases fitting TRBD1. The sequenced material came from PBMCs. In DNA form, the CDR3 reads TGTGCCAGCAGCCTCCACTCAGGGCCGACAGGGAGCTCACCCCTCCACTTT. As protein: CASSLHSGPTGSSPLHF.